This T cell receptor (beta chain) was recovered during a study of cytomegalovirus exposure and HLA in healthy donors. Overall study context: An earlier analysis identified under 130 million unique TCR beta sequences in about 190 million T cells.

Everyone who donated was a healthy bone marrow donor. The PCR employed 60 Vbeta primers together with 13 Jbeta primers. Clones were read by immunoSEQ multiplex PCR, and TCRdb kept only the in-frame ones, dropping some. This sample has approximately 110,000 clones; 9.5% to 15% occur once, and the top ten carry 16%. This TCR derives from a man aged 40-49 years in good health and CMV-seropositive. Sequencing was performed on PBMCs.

The CDR3 DNA reads TGTGCCAGCAGCTTAGAGGGGACCCCTGCGACAGGATTCTCCTACGAGCAGTACTTC. Amino acid sequence: CASSLEGTPATGFSYEQYF. This rearrangement joins TRBV7-8 to TRBJ2-7; TRBD1 might be the D (6 bases). The germline CDR1 and CDR2 sequences are SGHVS and FQNEAQ. V was cut by 1 base and J by 0 bases, with 22 bases left in between. The CDR3 has 19 residues.